The 6 T cell receptor beta chains in this list originate from one sample, sequenced in a study of T cells in Graves' hyperthyroidism and ophthalmopathy. What was amplified from RNA transcripts were TCR beta CDR3 regions. TCR CDR3 underwent first-round RT-PCR with the HTBI primer set. TCRdb analysed the multiplex PCR reads with MiXCR anew, one entry per CDR3 protein. The table has around 690,000 distinct CDR3 sequences, around 15% seen once; the top ten hold 15% to 17%. Material: blood. The receptors come from a man aged 50-59 years with Graves' hyperthyroidism.

This chain's CDR3 is CAWSVGRTNAGYTF. Here the CDR3 DNA reads TGTGCCTGGAGTGTAGGCAGGACGAACGCTGGCTACACCTTC. This rearrangement joins TRBV30 to TRBJ1-2; the D is unclear. This CDR3 is 14 amino acids long. In germline, CDR1 is GTSNPN, CDR2 SVGIG (reference sequence). With 0 bases removed from V and 7 bases from J, the gap between germline ends came to 15 bases.

The rearrangement uses TRBV7-8 and TRBJ1-5; 7 positions agree with TRBD1. Looked up from germline, CDR1 is SGHVS and CDR2 is FQNEAQ. Unmatched junction bases numbered 8, after V lost 2 bases and J lost 4 bases. The CDR3 is 16 amino acids. For the CDR3, the DNA is TGTGCCAGCAGCTTAAACCAGGGGGTAGGGAATCAGCCCCAGCATTTT. Protein: CASSLNQGVGNQPQHF. Complete variable domain (other parts from reference TRBV7-8 and TRBJ1-5): GAGVSQSPRYKVAKRGQDVALRCDPISGHVSLFWYQQALGQGPEFLTYFQNEAQLDKSGLPSDRFFAERPEGSVSTLKIQRTQQEDSAVYLCASSLNQGVGNQPQHFGDGTRLSIL.

This clonotype was seen more than once but under ten times. The chain is built from TRBV20-1 and TRBJ2-5, with unresolved D. The CDR3 has 16 amino acids. The ends were cut back, 2 bases at V and 3 bases at J, with 19 bases in the middle. Germline lookup yields CDR1 DFQATT and CDR2 SNEGSKA (reference sequence). The CDR3 DNA is TGCAGTGCTAGATACAAGCTCCACCCGTTAGAAGAGACCCAGTACTTC. It specifies CSARYKLHPLEETQYF.

The rearrangement links TRBV25-1 to TRBJ2-5; 7 bases are shared with TRBD1. The trim removed 4 bases at V and 4 bases at J, leaving 6 bases unmatched. This CDR3 spans 14 amino acids. CDR1 is MGHDK, CDR2 SYGVNS, per germline. This CDR3 reads CASSGQGTRETQYF. CDR3 nucleotide sequence: TGTGCCAGCAGTGGACAGGGAACGAGAGAGACCCAGTACTTC. The full variable domain, rest sourced from reference TRBV25-1 and TRBJ2-5, is EADIYQTPRYLVIGTGKKITLECSQTMGHDKMYWYQQDPGMELHLIHYSYGVNSTEKGDLSSESTVSRIRTEHFPLTLESARPSHTSQYLCASSGQGTRETQYFGPGTRLLVL.

This clonotype was seen a few times. This chain links TRBV19 with TRBJ1-1, with TRBD1 identical over 7 bases. V was pared by 6 bases and J by 9 bases, with 1 base of the junction left unmatched. The length of the CDR3 is 10 residues. Germline-derived CDR1 and CDR2 are LNHDA and SQIVND (reference sequence). CDR3 residues: CASRGQKAFF. The CDR3 bases are TGTGCCAGTAGGGGACAGAAAGCTTTCTTT.

A few counts support this clonotype. V is TRBV19 and J is TRBJ2-1, with TRBD1 matching 9 bases. The V and J ends lost 6 bases and 6 bases, in that order; junction bases with no gene match: 6. This CDR3 comprises 14 residues. Germline V gene sequence: CDR1 LNHDA, CDR2 SQIVND (reference sequence). The CDR3 region is CASRQGANPNEQFF. Here the CDR3 DNA reads TGTGCCAGTAGACAGGGGGCGAATCCCAATGAGCAGTTCTTC. The whole variable domain, remainder taken from reference TRBV19 and TRBJ2-1, is DGGITQSPKYLFRKEGQNVTLSCEQNLNHDAMYWYRQDPGQGLRLIYYSQIVNDFQKGDIAEGYSVSREKKESFPLTVTSAQKNPTAFYLCASRQGANPNEQFFGPGTRLTVL.